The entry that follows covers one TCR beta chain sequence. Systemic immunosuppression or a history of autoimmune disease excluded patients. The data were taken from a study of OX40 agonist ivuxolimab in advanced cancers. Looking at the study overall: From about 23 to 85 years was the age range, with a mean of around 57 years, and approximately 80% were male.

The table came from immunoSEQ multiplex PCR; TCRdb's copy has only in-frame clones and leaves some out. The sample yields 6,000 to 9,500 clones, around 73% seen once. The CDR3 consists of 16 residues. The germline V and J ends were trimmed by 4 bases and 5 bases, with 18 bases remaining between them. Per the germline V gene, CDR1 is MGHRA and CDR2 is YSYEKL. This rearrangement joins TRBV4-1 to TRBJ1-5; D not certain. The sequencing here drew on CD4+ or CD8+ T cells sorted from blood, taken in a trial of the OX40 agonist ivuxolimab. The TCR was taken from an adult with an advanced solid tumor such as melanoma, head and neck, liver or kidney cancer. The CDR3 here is CASSRTRIGNDQPQHF. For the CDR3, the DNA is TGCGCCAGCAGCCGAACTCGTATAGGGAACGATCAGCCCCAGCATTTT.